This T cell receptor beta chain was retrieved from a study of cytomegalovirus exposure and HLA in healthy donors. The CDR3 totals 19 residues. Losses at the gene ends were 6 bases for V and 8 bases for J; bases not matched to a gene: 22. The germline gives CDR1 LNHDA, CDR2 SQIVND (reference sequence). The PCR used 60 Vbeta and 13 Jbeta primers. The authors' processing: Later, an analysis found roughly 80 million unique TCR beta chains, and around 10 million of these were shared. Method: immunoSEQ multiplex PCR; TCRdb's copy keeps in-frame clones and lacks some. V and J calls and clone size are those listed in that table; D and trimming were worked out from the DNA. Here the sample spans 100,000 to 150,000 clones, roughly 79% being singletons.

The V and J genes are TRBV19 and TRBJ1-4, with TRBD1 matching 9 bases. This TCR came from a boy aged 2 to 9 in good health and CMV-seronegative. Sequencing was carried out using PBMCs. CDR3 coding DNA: TGTGCCAGTAGGAGCCTCTACGGGACAGGGAGGGAGGTTCGGGAAAAACTGTTTTTT. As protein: CASRSLYGTGREVREKLFF.